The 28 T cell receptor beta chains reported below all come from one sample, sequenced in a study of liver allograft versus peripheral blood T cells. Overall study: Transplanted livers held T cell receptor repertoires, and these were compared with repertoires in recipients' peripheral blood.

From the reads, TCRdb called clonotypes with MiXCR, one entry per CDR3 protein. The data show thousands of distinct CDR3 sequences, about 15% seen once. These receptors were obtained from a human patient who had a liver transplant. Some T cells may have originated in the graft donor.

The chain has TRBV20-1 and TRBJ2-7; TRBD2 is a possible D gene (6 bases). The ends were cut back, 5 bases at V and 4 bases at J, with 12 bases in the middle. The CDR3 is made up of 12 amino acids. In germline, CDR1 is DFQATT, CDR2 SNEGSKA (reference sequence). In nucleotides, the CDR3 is TGCAGTGCTCCGGGACTGGGGTACGAGCAGTACTTC. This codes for CSAPGLGYEQYF.

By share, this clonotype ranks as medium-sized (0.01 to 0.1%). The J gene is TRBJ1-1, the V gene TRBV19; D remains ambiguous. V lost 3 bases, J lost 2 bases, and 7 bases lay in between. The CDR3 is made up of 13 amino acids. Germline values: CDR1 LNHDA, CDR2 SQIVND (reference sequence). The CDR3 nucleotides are TGTGCCAGTAGTATGACTGACAACACTGAAGCTTTCTTT. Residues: CASSMTDNTEAFF.

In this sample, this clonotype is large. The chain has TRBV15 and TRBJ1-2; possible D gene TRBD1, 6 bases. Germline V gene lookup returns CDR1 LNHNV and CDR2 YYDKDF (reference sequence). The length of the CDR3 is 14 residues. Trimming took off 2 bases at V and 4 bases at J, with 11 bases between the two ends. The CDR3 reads CATSRKEGGYGYTF. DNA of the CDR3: TGTGCCACCAGCAGAAAAGAGGGGGGCTATGGCTACACCTTC.

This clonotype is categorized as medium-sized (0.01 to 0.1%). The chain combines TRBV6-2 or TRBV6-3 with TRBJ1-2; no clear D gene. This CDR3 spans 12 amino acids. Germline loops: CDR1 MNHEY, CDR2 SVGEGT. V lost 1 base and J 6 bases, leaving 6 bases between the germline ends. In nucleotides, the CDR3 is TGTGCCAGCAGTTACTACCGGGATGGCTACACCTTC. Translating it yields CASSYYRDGYTF.

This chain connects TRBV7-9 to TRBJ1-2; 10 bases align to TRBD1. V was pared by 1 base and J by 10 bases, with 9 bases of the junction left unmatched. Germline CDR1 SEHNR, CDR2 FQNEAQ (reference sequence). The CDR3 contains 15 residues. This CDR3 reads CASSLGGQGFRVYTF. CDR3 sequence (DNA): TGTGCCAGCAGCTTAGGGGGACAGGGGTTTAGAGTCTACACCTTC.

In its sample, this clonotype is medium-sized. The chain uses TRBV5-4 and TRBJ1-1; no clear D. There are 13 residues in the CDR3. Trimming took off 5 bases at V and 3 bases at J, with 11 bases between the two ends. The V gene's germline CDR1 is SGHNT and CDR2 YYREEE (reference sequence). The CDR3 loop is CASSYTQYTEAFF. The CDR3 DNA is TGTGCCAGCAGTTACACGCAGTACACTGAAGCTTTCTTT.

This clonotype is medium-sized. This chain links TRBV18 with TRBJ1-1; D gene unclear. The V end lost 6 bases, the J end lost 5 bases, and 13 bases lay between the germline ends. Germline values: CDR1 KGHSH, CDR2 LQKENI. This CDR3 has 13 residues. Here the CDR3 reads CASSPFEGTEAFF. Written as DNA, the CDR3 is TGTGCCAGCTCCCCGTTTGAAGGGACTGAAGCTTTCTTT.

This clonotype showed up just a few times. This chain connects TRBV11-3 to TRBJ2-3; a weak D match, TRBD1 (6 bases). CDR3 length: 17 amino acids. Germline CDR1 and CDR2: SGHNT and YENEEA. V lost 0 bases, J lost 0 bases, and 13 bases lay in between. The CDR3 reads CASSLDPTGSSTDTQYF. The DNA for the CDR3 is TGTGCCAGCAGCTTAGATCCCACAGGGAGTAGCACAGATACGCAGTATTTT.

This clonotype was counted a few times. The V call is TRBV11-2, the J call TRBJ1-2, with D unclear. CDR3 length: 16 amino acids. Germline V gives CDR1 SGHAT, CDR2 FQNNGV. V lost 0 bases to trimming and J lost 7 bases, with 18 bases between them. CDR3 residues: CASSLEGFRALGGYTF. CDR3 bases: TGTGCCAGCAGCTTAGAAGGATTCCGGGCGCTCGGTGGCTACACCTTC.

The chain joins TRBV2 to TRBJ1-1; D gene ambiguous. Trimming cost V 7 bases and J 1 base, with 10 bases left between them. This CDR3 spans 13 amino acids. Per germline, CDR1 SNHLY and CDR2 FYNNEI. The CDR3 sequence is CASMSLSNTEAFF. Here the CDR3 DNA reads TGTGCCAGCATGTCGCTATCGAACACTGAAGCTTTCTTT.

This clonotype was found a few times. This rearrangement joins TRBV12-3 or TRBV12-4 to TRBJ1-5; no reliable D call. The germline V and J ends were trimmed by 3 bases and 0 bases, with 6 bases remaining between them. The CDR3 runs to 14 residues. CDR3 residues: CASSFGVSNQPQHF. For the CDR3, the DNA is TGTGCCAGCAGTTTTGGGGTTAGCAATCAGCCCCAGCATTTT.

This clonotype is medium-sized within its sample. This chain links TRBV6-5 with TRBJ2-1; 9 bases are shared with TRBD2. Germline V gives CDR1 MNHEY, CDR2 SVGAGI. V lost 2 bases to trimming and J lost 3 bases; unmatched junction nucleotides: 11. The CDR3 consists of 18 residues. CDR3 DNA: TGTGCCAGCAGTTACGCGAGACTAGCGGATGCCGTCTACAATGAGCAGTTCTTC. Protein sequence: CASSYARLADAVYNEQFF.

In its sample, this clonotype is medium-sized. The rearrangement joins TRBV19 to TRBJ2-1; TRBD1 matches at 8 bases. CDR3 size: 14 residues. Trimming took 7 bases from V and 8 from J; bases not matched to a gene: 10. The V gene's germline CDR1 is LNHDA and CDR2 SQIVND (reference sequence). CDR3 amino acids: CASTDRDTFDEQFF. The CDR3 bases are TGTGCCAGTACGGACAGGGACACTTTTGATGAGCAGTTCTTC.

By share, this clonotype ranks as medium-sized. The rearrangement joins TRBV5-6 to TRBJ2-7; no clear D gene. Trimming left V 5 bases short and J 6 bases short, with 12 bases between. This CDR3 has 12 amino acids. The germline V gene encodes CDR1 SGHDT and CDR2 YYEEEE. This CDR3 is CASSLDWGEQYV. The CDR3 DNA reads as TGTGCCAGCAGTTTAGACTGGGGCGAGCAGTACGTC.

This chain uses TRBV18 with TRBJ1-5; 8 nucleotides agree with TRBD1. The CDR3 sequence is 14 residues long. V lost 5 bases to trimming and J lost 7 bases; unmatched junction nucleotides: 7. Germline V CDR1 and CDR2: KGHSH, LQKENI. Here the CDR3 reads CASSVSGGRQPQHF. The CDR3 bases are TGTGCCAGCTCAGTGTCAGGGGGCCGCCAGCCCCAGCATTTT.

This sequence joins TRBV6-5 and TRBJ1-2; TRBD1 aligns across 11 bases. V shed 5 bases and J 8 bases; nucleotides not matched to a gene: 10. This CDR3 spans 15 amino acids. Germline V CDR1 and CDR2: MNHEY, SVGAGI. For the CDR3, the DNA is TGTGCCAGCAGTCCTACAACCGGGACAGGGGGAGGCTACACCTTC. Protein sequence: CASSPTTGTGGGYTF.

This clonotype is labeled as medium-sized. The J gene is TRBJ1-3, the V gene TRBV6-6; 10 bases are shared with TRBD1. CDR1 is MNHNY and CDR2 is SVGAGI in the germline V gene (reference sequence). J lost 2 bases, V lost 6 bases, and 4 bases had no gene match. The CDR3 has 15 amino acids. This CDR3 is CASSNDRGPGNTIYF. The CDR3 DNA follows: TGTGCCAGCAGCAACGACAGGGGGCCTGGAAACACCATATATTTT.

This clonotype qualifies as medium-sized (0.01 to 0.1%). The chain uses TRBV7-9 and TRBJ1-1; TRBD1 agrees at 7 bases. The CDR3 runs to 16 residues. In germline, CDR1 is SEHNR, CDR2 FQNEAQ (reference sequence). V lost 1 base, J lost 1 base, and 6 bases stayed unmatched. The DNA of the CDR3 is TGTGCCAGCAGCTTAGACGAGGGGGCACCGAACACTGAAGCTTTCTTT. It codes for CASSLDEGAPNTEAFF.

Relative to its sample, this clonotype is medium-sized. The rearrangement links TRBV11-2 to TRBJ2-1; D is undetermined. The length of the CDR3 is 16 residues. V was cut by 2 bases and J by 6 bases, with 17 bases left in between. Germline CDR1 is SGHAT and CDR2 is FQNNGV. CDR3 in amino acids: CASSLSMAVRFNEQFF. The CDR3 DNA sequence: TGTGCCAGCAGCTTATCGATGGCCGTGCGTTTCAATGAGCAGTTCTTC.

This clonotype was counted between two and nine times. CDR3 sequence: CASSLWGTSEAFF. CDR3 DNA sequence: TGTGCCAGCAGTTTATGGGGTACGTCTGAAGCTTTCTTT. The chain links TRBV27 to TRBJ1-1; no clear D. V lost 1 base, J lost 6 bases, and 9 bases lay in between. The CDR3 length is 13 residues. Germline CDR1 is MNHEY and CDR2 is SMNVEV (reference sequence).

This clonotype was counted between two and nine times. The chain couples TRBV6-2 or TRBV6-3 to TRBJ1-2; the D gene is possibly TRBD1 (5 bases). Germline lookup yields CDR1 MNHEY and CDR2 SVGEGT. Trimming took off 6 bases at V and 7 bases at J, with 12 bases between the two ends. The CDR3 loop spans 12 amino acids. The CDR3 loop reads CASRRQRGGYTF. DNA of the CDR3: TGTGCCAGCAGACGCCAGAGGGGTGGCTACACCTTC.

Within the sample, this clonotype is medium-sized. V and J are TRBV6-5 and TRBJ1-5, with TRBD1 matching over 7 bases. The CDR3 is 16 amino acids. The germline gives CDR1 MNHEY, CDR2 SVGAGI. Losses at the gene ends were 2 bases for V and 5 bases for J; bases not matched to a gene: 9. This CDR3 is CASSYGQAPHYQPQHF. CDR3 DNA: TGTGCCAGCAGTTACGGACAGGCCCCACATTATCAGCCCCAGCATTTT.

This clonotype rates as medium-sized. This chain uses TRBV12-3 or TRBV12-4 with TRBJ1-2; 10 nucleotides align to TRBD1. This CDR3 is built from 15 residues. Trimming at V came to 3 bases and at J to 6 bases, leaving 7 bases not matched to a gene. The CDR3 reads CASSFRTGGEHGYTF. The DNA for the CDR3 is TGTGCCAGCAGTTTCCGGACAGGGGGAGAGCATGGCTACACCTTC.

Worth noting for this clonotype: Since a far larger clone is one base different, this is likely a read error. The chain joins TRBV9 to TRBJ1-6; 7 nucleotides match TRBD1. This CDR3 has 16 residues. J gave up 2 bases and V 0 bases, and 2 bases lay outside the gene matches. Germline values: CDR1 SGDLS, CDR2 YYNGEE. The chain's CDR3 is CASSVGDSTYNSPLHF. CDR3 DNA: TGTGCCAGCAGCGTAGGGGACAGCACCTATAATTCACCCCTCCACTTT. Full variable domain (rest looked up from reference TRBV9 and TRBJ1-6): DSGVTQTPKHLITATGQRVTLRCSPRSGDLSVYWYQQSLDQGLQFLIQYYNGEERAKGNILERFSAQQFPDLHSELNLSSLELGDSALYFCASSVGDSTYNSPLHFGNGTRLTVT.

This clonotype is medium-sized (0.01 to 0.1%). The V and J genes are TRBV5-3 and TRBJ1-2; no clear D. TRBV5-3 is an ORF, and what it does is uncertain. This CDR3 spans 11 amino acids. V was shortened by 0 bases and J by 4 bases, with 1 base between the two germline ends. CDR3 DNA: TGTGCCAGAAGCTTGGTCTATGGCTACACCTTC. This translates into CARSLVYGYTF.

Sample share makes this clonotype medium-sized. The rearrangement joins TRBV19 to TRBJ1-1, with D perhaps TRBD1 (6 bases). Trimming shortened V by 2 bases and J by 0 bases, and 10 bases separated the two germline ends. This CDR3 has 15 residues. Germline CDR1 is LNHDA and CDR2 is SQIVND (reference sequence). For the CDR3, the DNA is TGTGCCAGTAGTATATACAGGGCGATGAACACTGAAGCTTTCTTT. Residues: CASSIYRAMNTEAFF.

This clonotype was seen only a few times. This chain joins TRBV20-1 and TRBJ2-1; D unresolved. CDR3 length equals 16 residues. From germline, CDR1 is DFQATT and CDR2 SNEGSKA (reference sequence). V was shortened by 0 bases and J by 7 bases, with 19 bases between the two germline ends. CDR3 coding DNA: TGCAGTGCTAGAGATCGGGCGGCGCCGCTAGGGAATGAGCAGTTCTTC. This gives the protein CSARDRAAPLGNEQFF.

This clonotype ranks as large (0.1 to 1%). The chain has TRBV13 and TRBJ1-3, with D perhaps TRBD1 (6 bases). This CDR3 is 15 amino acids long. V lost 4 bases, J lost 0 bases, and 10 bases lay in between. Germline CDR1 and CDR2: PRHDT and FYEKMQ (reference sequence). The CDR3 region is CASSSLDSSGNTIYF. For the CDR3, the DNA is TGTGCCAGCAGCTCCTTGGACAGCTCTGGAAACACCATATATTTT. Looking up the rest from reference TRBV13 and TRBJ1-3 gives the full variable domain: AAGVIQSPRHLIKEKRETATLKCYPIPRHDTVYWYQQGPGQDPQFLISFYEKMQSDKGSIPDRFSAQQFSDYHSELNMSSLELGDSALYFCASSSLDSSGNTIYFGEGSWLTVV.